Shown below are 10 T cell receptor beta chains from a single sample sequenced in a study of CD8 T cells in Susac syndrome. An input of roughly 0.45 to 1 ug of RNA was subjected to reverse transcription using random hexamers. Each CDR3 protein gets one entry after TCRdb re-called the immunoSEQ multiplex PCR reads with MiXCR. The sample lists more than 110,000 distinct CDR3 sequences; 94% were seen once. Sequenced material: CD8+ T cells from PBMCs. These receptor sequences come from a human donor in good health.

The CDR3 spells CASSQAMSAEAFF. The CDR3 DNA is TGCGCCAGCAGCCAAGCTATGAGTGCTGAAGCTTTCTTT. The chain recombines TRBV4-1 with TRBJ1-1, with unresolved D. This CDR3 contains 13 residues. Trimming removed 1 base from V and 6 bases from J, with 9 bases in between. In germline, CDR1 is MGHRA, CDR2 YSYEKL.

The V call is TRBV28, the J call TRBJ2-7; the D gene is possibly TRBD2 (6 bases). The length of the CDR3 is 15 residues. CDR1 is MDHEN and CDR2 is SYDVKM in the germline V gene. Trimming removed 7 bases at V and 2 bases at J, with 18 bases between. Here the CDR3 DNA reads TGTGCCAGCACGTCTGACATTGCGGGAACCTACGAGCAGTACTTC. This encodes CASTSDIAGTYEQYF.

This chain joins TRBV20-1 and TRBJ2-1; 11 positions match TRBD2. CDR3 length equals 15 residues. Germline V gene lookup returns CDR1 DFQATT and CDR2 SNEGSKA (reference sequence). V shed 3 bases, J shed 5 bases, and the junction held 6 bases outside the gene matches. The CDR3 coding sequence is TGCAGTGCTAGGCGACTAGCGGGGAAAAACAATGAGCAGTTCTTC. Encoded protein: CSARRLAGKNNEQFF.

The V call is TRBV24-1, the J call TRBJ2-5; perhaps TRBD2 as D (5 bases). Germline V gene sequence: CDR1 KGHDR, CDR2 SFDVKD. The CDR3 extends over 14 amino acids. Between the trimmed V and J ends, which lost 4 bases and 0 bases, there was a span of 8 bases. CDR3 sequence: CATSESGNQETQYF. The CDR3 DNA reads as TGTGCCACCAGTGAGTCCGGGAACCAAGAGACCCAGTACTTC.

CDR3 sequence (DNA): TGTGCCAGCAGCCGACTTGGACTAGCGGGGGTACGCAGCTCCTACAATGAGCAGTTCTTC. This translates into CASSRLGLAGVRSSYNEQFF. The chain has TRBV14 and TRBJ2-1; TRBD2 matches at 13 bases. The germline V gene encodes CDR1 SGHDN and CDR2 FVKESK. This CDR3 is 20 amino acids long. V was clipped by 4 bases and J by 0 bases; unmatched bases: 12. The whole variable domain, remainder taken from reference TRBV14 and TRBJ2-1, is EAGVTQFPSHSVIEKGQTVTLRCDPISGHDNLYWYRRVMGKEIKFLLHFVKESKQDESGMPNNRFLAERTGGTYSTLKVQPAELEDSGVYFCASSRLGLAGVRSSYNEQFFGPGTRLTVL.

The CDR3 nucleotides read TGTGCCAGCAGGCCCGGCAGGAACACTGAAGCTTTCTTT. This codes for CASRPGRNTEAFF. The chain joins TRBV5-4 to TRBJ1-1; D unclear. Trimming removed 5 bases at V and 1 base at J, with 9 bases between. The V gene's germline CDR1 is SGHNT and CDR2 YYREEE (reference sequence). The CDR3 length is 13 residues.

This clonotype was counted a single time. This chain connects TRBV6-2 or TRBV6-3 to TRBJ2-7, with 7 bases identical to TRBD2. Germline CDR1 MNHEY, CDR2 SVGEGT. V was clipped by 0 bases and J by 2 bases; unmatched bases: 7. The CDR3 is 16 residues long. CDR3 loop: CASSYSAGEAAYEQYF. The DNA of the CDR3 is TGTGCCAGCAGTTACTCGGCGGGAGAAGCCGCCTACGAGCAGTACTTC.

The CDR3 loop reads CSVVFTGGSGEQYF. The DNA for the CDR3 is TGCAGCGTTGTATTTACGGGAGGCTCCGGAGAGCAGTACTTC. The rearrangement links TRBV29-1 to TRBJ2-7; 7 bases line up with TRBD2. The CDR3 totals 14 residues. Germline values: CDR1 SQVTM, CDR2 ANQGSEA. J was trimmed by 7 bases and V by 4 bases; bases with no gene match: 13.

The chain uses TRBV27 and TRBJ1-1, with D possibly being TRBD1 (5 bases). There are 12 residues in the CDR3. Between the trimmed V and J ends, which lost 1 base and 8 bases, there was a span of 8 bases. Germline values: CDR1 MNHEY, CDR2 SMNVEV (reference sequence). The CDR3 DNA follows: TGTGCCAGCAGTTTATGGGGGAGAGAAGCTTTCTTT. It specifies CASSLWGREAFF.

The V call is TRBV5-1, the J call TRBJ2-1, with TRBD2 matching 8 bases. Germline CDR1 and CDR2: SGHRS and YFSETQ. V dropped 5 bases and J dropped 6; count of bases not matched to a gene: 4. The CDR3 has 13 residues. The CDR3 coding sequence is TGCGCCAGCAGTTTAGCGGGACCCAATGAGCAGTTCTTC. This sequence encodes CASSLAGPNEQFF.